A single sample gave rise to the 30 T cell receptor beta chains below, sequenced in a study of Ad26.COV2.S vaccination and SARS-CoV-2 variants. Data came from immunoSEQ multiplex PCR; TCRdb stores just in-frame clones and leaves some out. This table has hundreds of thousands of clones, 75% to 90% appearing once. As to treatment: 15 to 20 received Ad26.COV2.S at low or high dose, single or two shots; about 5 received placebo; per-sample allocation not given. Material that was analyzed had been drawn on day 63 after the first vaccine or placebo injection. This specimen was peripheral blood, taken in a trial of Ad26.COV2.S vaccine versus placebo. These TCRs come from a person between 18 and 60 years old who received the Ad26.COV2.S COVID-19 vaccine or a placebo.

As concerns this clone: One junction end does not reproduce the germline sequence, and a read error may be involved. CDR3 loop: CASSDSMGNQPQHF. The CDR3, as DNA: TGTGCCAGCAGTGACTCAATGGGAAATCAGCCCCAGCATTTT. The chain employs TRBV6-5 and TRBJ1-5, with no clear D. Germline V gene sequence: CDR1 MNHEY, CDR2 SVGAGI. The CDR3 consists of 14 residues.

The chain links TRBV6-6 to TRBJ2-3, with a tentative D call TRBD2 (5 bases). V was shortened by 6 bases and J by 1 base, with 11 bases between the two germline ends. The germline V gene encodes CDR1 MNHNY and CDR2 SVGAGI (reference sequence). The CDR3 is 14 residues long. The chain's CDR3 is CASRPGGRTDTQYF. CDR3 in DNA: TGTGCCAGCAGGCCCGGAGGCCGCACAGATACGCAGTATTTT.

This clone was observed once. The chain carries TRBV19 and TRBJ1-1; tentative D call: TRBD1 (5 bases). The germline V and J ends were trimmed by 0 bases and 4 bases, with 15 bases remaining between them. This CDR3 has 16 amino acids. From germline, CDR1 is LNHDA and CDR2 SQIVND (reference sequence). In DNA, the CDR3 is TGTGCCAGTAGTATAGAAGCAGGGCTTTTTGGCACTGAAGCTTTCTTT. It encodes CASSIEAGLFGTEAFF. The full variable domain, completed using reference TRBV19 and TRBJ1-1, is DGGITQSPKYLFRKEGQNVTLSCEQNLNHDAMYWYRQDPGQGLRLIYYSQIVNDFQKGDIAEGYSVSREKKESFPLTVTSAQKNPTAFYLCASSIEAGLFGTEAFFGQGTRLTVV.

J is TRBJ1-1 and V is TRBV5-6; D is ambiguous. This CDR3 contains 13 residues. CDR1 is SGHDT, CDR2 YYEEEE, per germline. V was shortened by 1 base and J by 5 bases, with 9 bases between the two germline ends. CDR3 in amino acids: CASSLTLRTEAFF. The CDR3 DNA follows: TGTGCCAGCAGCTTGACGTTAAGGACTGAAGCTTTCTTT.

V and J are TRBV28 and TRBJ2-7; weak D call: TRBD1 (6 bases). The CDR3 contains 15 residues. CDR1 and CDR2 from the germline V gene are MDHEN and SYDVKM. V dropped 6 bases and J dropped 5 bases, with 20 bases sitting between them. The CDR3: CASRPLGGLGDEQYF. DNA for the CDR3: TGTGCCAGCAGGCCCCTAGGGGGTTTGGGCGACGAGCAGTACTTC.

This clone is a singleton in its sample. The J gene is TRBJ2-1, the V gene TRBV2; 9 nucleotides match TRBD1. Germline V gene data show CDR1 as SNHLY and CDR2 as FYNNEI. The CDR3 totals 15 residues. Trimming cost V 6 bases and J 6 bases; bases outside gene matches: 9. The CDR3: CASRVRQGDSNEQFF. The CDR3 DNA is TGTGCCAGCAGGGTTCGACAGGGGGACAGCAATGAGCAGTTCTTC.

V usage is TRBV6-6 and J usage is TRBJ2-7; the D gene is possibly TRBD1 (5 bases). Between the trimmed V and J ends, which lost 6 bases and 0 bases, there was a span of 12 bases. Germline CDR1 MNHNY, CDR2 SVGAGI (reference sequence). The length of the CDR3 is 14 residues. CDR3 sequence reads: CASSFEGDSYEQYF. CDR3 in DNA: TGTGCCAGCAGCTTTGAAGGGGACTCCTACGAGCAGTACTTC.

This chain links TRBV7-8 with TRBJ2-2, with 10 bases that match TRBD2. CDR3 length equals 15 residues. Germline CDR1 reads SGHVS; CDR2 reads FQNEAQ. V dropped 5 bases and J dropped 7; count of bases not matched to a gene: 7. The CDR3 reads CASSPSGSIGGELFF. The DNA for the CDR3 is TGTGCCAGCAGCCCTAGCGGGAGTATTGGCGGGGAGCTGTTTTTT. The full variable domain, in which reference TRBV7-8 and TRBJ2-2 provide the parts outside the CDR3, is GAGVSQSPRYKVAKRGQDVALRCDPISGHVSLFWYQQALGQGPEFLTYFQNEAQLDKSGLPSDRFFAERPEGSVSTLKIQRTQQEDSAVYLCASSPSGSIGGELFFGEGSRLTVL.

The chain joins TRBV11-2 to TRBJ2-1; D is perhaps TRBD1 (5 bases). V lost 0 bases, J lost 6 bases, and 9 bases lay in between. The germline V gene encodes CDR1 SGHAT and CDR2 FQNNGV. The CDR3 extends over 14 amino acids. In DNA, the CDR3 is TGTGCCAGCAGCTTAGATATAGGGGTCAATGAGCAGTTCTTC. Its protein is CASSLDIGVNEQFF.

The V call is TRBV6-5, the J call TRBJ1-2, with 8 bases fitting TRBD1. The germline V gene encodes CDR1 MNHEY and CDR2 SVGAGI. J was trimmed by 8 bases and V by 5 bases; bases with no gene match: 4. The CDR3 is 12 residues long. The CDR3 nucleotides are TGTGCCAGCAGTACCCACAGGGGGGGCTACACCTTC. Encoded protein: CASSTHRGGYTF.

The chain employs TRBV7-2 and TRBJ1-5, with 8 bases fitting TRBD1. The CDR3 has 13 amino acids. Germline V gene data show CDR1 as SGHTA and CDR2 as FQGNSA. V lost 3 bases to trimming and J lost 7 bases; unmatched junction nucleotides: 2. CDR3 residues: CASSLQGAQPQHF. The CDR3 DNA reads TGTGCCAGCAGCTTGCAGGGGGCCCAGCCCCAGCATTTT. The whole variable domain, filled in from reference TRBV7-2 and TRBJ1-5, reads GAGVSQSPSNKVTEKGKDVELRCDPISGHTALYWYRQSLGQGLEFLIYFQGNSAPDKSGLPSDRFSAERTGGSVSTLTIQRTQQEDSAVYLCASSLQGAQPQHFGDGTRLSIL.

The gene calls are TRBV7-3 and TRBJ2-3; TRBD2 aligns across 13 bases. Germline CDR1 SGHTA, CDR2 FQGTGA. V gave up 5 bases and J gave up 5 bases; unmatched junction bases: 19. This CDR3 comprises 20 residues. CDR3 sequence (DNA): TGTGCCAGCAGCAAACAACCCCGGACTAGCGGGGGTACCTTGGGAGATACGCAGTATTTT. Translating it yields CASSKQPRTSGGTLGDTQYF.

This CDR3 is CASSQGLGLAGDFQETQYF. CDR3 DNA sequence: TGCGCCAGCAGCCAAGGATTAGGCCTAGCGGGGGACTTTCAAGAGACCCAGTACTTC. The chain carries TRBV4-1 and TRBJ2-5; 10 nucleotides agree with TRBD2. Germline trimming cut 1 base from V and 2 bases from J; bases unmatched to any gene: 13. CDR1 is MGHRA, CDR2 YSYEKL, per germline. CDR3 length equals 19 residues.

The J gene is TRBJ2-7, the V gene TRBV10-3; D tentatively fits TRBD1 or TRBD2 (5 bases each). Germline CDR1 ENHRY, CDR2 SYGVKD. The CDR3 loop spans 11 amino acids. V was pared by 8 bases and J by 3 bases, with 8 bases between. This CDR3 is CAIGDLYEQYF. Written as DNA, the CDR3 is TGTGCCATCGGGGACCTCTACGAGCAGTACTTC.

The rearrangement uses TRBV19 and TRBJ1-1; the match to TRBD1 covers 8 bases. The germline V gene encodes CDR1 LNHDA and CDR2 SQIVND (reference sequence). The trim removed 9 bases at V and 4 bases at J, leaving 7 bases unmatched. The CDR3 is made up of 13 amino acids. The CDR3 DNA sequence: TGTGCCAGCGCCGCGGACAGGGCCACTGAAGCTTTCTTT. Protein product: CASAADRATEAFF. Looking up the rest from reference TRBV19 and TRBJ1-1 gives the full variable domain: DGGITQSPKYLFRKEGQNVTLSCEQNLNHDAMYWYRQDPGQGLRLIYYSQIVNDFQKGDIAEGYSVSREKKESFPLTVTSAQKNPTAFYLCASAADRATEAFFGQGTRLTVV.

The chain recombines TRBV10-3 with TRBJ2-3; D tentatively fits TRBD1 or TRBD2 (7 bases each). CDR3 length equals 17 residues. Germline CDR1 ENHRY, CDR2 SYGVKD. Trimming left V 3 bases short and J 4 bases short, with 20 bases between. The CDR3 loop reads CAISDGQGGPGSDTQYF. The CDR3 coding sequence is TGTGCCATCAGTGATGGTCAGGGGGGGCCAGGGTCAGATACGCAGTATTTT.

The rearrangement uses TRBV29-1 and TRBJ1-1; D is possibly TRBD1 (6 bases). This CDR3 contains 16 residues. Germline loops: CDR1 SQVTM, CDR2 ANQGSEA. Trimming took 4 bases from V and 0 from J, leaving 18 bases between them. The CDR3 sequence is CSVVVTGRKMNTEAFF. The CDR3 nucleotides read TGCAGCGTTGTAGTTACAGGGAGGAAGATGAACACTGAAGCTTTCTTT.

This chain connects TRBV6-5 to TRBJ2-7; D perhaps matches TRBD1 (5 bases). CDR3 length equals 12 residues. Germline CDR1 and CDR2: MNHEY and SVGAGI. Trimming cost V 6 bases and J 2 bases, with 8 bases left between them. CDR3 loop: CASRSGTYEQYF. The CDR3, as DNA: TGTGCCAGCAGGTCAGGGACCTACGAGCAGTACTTC.

This clone was seen a handful of times. The sample has other DNA sequences that encode this CDR3 too. This chain uses TRBV3-1 (or the pseudogene TRBV3-2) with TRBJ1-2; no reliable D call. V was clipped by 1 base and J by 3 bases, with 6 bases between them. The CDR3 is 13 amino acids. Germline assignment: CDR1 LGHDT and CDR2 YNNKEL (reference sequence). CDR3 residues: CASSQGSYYGYTF. The CDR3 nucleotides read TGTGCCAGCAGCCAAGGCAGCTACTATGGCTACACCTTC.

The rearrangement uses TRBV24-1 and TRBJ2-2; no definite D call. V was shortened by 5 bases and J by 3 bases, with 9 bases between the two germline ends. Germline V gives CDR1 KGHDR, CDR2 SFDVKD. The length of the CDR3 is 14 residues. The CDR3 reads CATSGARDTGELFF. In nucleotides, the CDR3 is TGTGCCACCAGTGGGGCGCGAGACACCGGGGAGCTGTTTTTT.

This chain connects TRBV29-1 to TRBJ2-7, with 10 bases that match TRBD2. Germline V gene lookup returns CDR1 SQVTM and CDR2 ANQGSEA. CDR3 size: 16 residues. The J segment lost 6 bases and the V segment lost 0 bases, leaving 11 bases of the junction unmatched. The CDR3 bases are TGCAGCGTTGAAGAAAGGCTAGCGGGAGTTCCTGGCGAGCAGTACTTC. Its translation: CSVEERLAGVPGEQYF.

The V and J genes are TRBV5-6 and TRBJ2-3; no clear D gene. Trimming removed 0 bases from V and 0 bases from J, with 11 bases in between. Germline CDR1 and CDR2: SGHDT and YYEEEE. This CDR3 has 16 residues. The DNA of the CDR3 is TGTGCCAGCAGCTTGGGGTTTCTGTTAAGCACAGATACGCAGTATTTT. Encoded protein: CASSLGFLLSTDTQYF.

This clone is a singleton in its sample. CDR3 amino acids: CATRGQNEKLFF. The CDR3 DNA reads TGTGCCACCAGGGGACAGAATGAAAAACTGTTTTTT. The J gene is TRBJ1-4, the V gene TRBV15; TRBD1 matches 7 bases. The CDR3 runs to 12 residues. Germline V gene lookup returns CDR1 LNHNV and CDR2 YYDKDF (reference sequence). Trimming took 6 bases from V and 5 from J; bases not matched to a gene: 0.

This chain connects TRBV29-1 to TRBJ2-1; 10 positions match TRBD1. Germline CDR1 and CDR2: SQVTM and ANQGSEA. CDR3 size: 14 residues. Trimming removed 8 bases from V and 6 bases from J; junction bases left unmatched: 10. The CDR3 loop reads CSSEGTGALNEQFF. The CDR3 DNA follows: TGCAGCTCCGAGGGGACAGGGGCCCTCAATGAGCAGTTCTTC.

This clone was picked up one time. The chain has TRBV4-2 and TRBJ1-2; D unresolved. This CDR3 is built from 15 residues. V lost 2 bases and J 4 bases, leaving 14 bases between the germline ends. Germline-derived CDR1 and CDR2 are LGHNA and YNFKEQ. The CDR3 bases are TGTGCCAGCAGCCAACCTGGGAATGGGGTCTATGGCTACACCTTC. Its protein is CASSQPGNGVYGYTF.

This chain connects TRBV15 to TRBJ2-1, with unresolved D. V shed 4 bases and J shed 9 bases, with 13 bases lying between them. Germline assignment: CDR1 LNHNV and CDR2 YYDKDF (reference sequence). CDR3 length: 13 residues. CDR3 bases: TGTGCCACCAGCATTCCCCTTTCGGGTGAGCAGTTCTTC. Protein: CATSIPLSGEQFF.

This sequence joins TRBV7-2 and TRBJ1-4; TRBD1 might be the D (6 bases). The germline CDR1 and CDR2 sequences are SGHTA and FQGNSA. Trimming left V 2 bases short and J 8 bases short, with 12 bases between. The CDR3 contains 14 residues. The CDR3 loop is CASSLQGLKEKLFF. The CDR3 DNA is TGTGCCAGCAGCTTACAGGGGTTAAAGGAAAAACTGTTTTTT.

The gene calls are TRBV10-3 and TRBJ2-7; the match to TRBD1 covers 7 bases. The V gene end was trimmed by 4 bases and the J gene end by 3 bases; junction bases not matched to a gene: 12. There are 16 residues in the CDR3. Germline V gives CDR1 ENHRY, CDR2 SYGVKD. This CDR3 reads CAISASGQKTVYEQYF. The CDR3 DNA reads as TGTGCCATCAGTGCGTCGGGACAGAAGACAGTCTACGAGCAGTACTTC.

CDR3 sequence (DNA): TGTGCCAGCAGCTTATATGGGGGTGGGAGCTCCTACGAGCAGTACTTC. Protein: CASSLYGGGSSYEQYF. The chain joins TRBV7-9 to TRBJ2-7; D tentatively fits TRBD1 or TRBD2 (5 bases each). Germline CDR1 is SEHNR and CDR2 is FQNEAQ (reference sequence). This CDR3 comprises 16 residues. Trimming stripped 2 bases from V and 0 bases from J, with 14 bases between.

V is TRBV2 and J is TRBJ2-3; possibly TRBD1 for D (6 bases). The germline gives CDR1 SNHLY, CDR2 FYNNEI. The CDR3 contains 13 residues. Trimming pared 5 bases from V and 4 bases from J, leaving 10 bases between. CDR3 DNA sequence: TGTGCCAGCAGTTCGACAGGTCCAGATACGCAGTATTTT. Translation: CASSSTGPDTQYF.